Listed here are 30 T cell receptor beta chains from one sample, sequenced in a study of blood T cell repertoires in COVID-19 (dated by TCRdb to the early 2020s). The library was obtained by the immunoSEQ multiplex PCR assay. TCRdb took over this immuneACCESS table, retaining in-frame rearrangements with V and J assigned. Such tables are incomplete; in checked studies, under half of the missing clones stem from an unresolved V gene, and the remainder is unexplained. In this sample the table shows a few hundred thousand clones, approximately 81% of which occur a single time. Roughly 3.9% of the sample lies in the top ten. Sequencing was carried out using peripheral blood. These receptors came from a woman aged 18-30 years with acute or convalescent COVID-19.

CDR3 protein: CASSVGGGATDTQYF. CDR3 nucleotide sequence: TGTGCCAGCAGCGTAGGCGGGGGGGCAACAGATACGCAGTATTTT. The chain has TRBV9 and TRBJ2-3; TRBD2 aligns across 9 bases. From germline, CDR1 is SGDLS and CDR2 YYNGEE. V lost 0 bases and J lost 3; bases outside the gene matches: 2. CDR3 length equals 15 residues. The full variable domain, with the rest looked up from reference TRBV9 and TRBJ2-3, is DSGVTQTPKHLITATGQRVTLRCSPRSGDLSVYWYQQSLDQGLQFLIQYYNGEERAKGNILERFSAQQFPDLHSELNLSSLELGDSALYFCASSVGGGATDTQYFGPGTRLTVL.

This clone was detected once. The V and J genes are TRBV19 and TRBJ1-6; possibly TRBD1 for D (6 bases). The CDR3 is made up of 15 amino acids. Trimming removed 7 bases from V and 1 base from J, with 11 bases in between. Germline V gives CDR1 LNHDA, CDR2 SQIVND (reference sequence). The CDR3 loop reads CASNSGASYNSPLHF. CDR3 in DNA: TGTGCCAGTAACTCAGGGGCATCCTATAATTCACCCCTCCACTTT.

This clone was observed at least ten times. This sequence joins TRBV10-1 and TRBJ2-1, with 8 bases identical to TRBD2. V lost 0 bases and J lost 2; bases outside the gene matches: 0. This CDR3 spans 15 amino acids. CDR1 is WNHNN, CDR2 SYGVQD, per germline (reference sequence). The CDR3, as DNA: TGCGCCAGCAGTGAGTCTAGCGGGGCCTACAATGAGCAGTTCTTC. As protein: CASSESSGAYNEQFF.

The gene calls are TRBV2 and TRBJ2-1; 12 bases are shared with TRBD2. Germline CDR1 and CDR2: SNHLY and FYNNEI. The CDR3 contains 13 residues. The junction had 0 bases not matched to a gene; V was cut back by 8 bases and J by 4 bases. The CDR3 coding sequence is TGTGCCAGCGGACTAGCGGGATACAATGAGCAGTTCTTC. Translation gives CASGLAGYNEQFF.

The rearrangement joins TRBV6-6 to TRBJ1-1; D gene uncertain. Deletions cut 6 bases from V and 5 bases from J, with 7 bases between. The CDR3 length is 11 residues. Germline values: CDR1 MNHNY, CDR2 SVGAGI (reference sequence). CDR3 protein: CASSHLTEAFF. The CDR3 DNA sequence: TGTGCCAGCAGCCACCTAACTGAAGCTTTCTTT.

The chain uses TRBV9 and TRBJ1-2; D is unresolved. From germline, CDR1 is SGDLS and CDR2 YYNGEE. The V gene lost 0 bases and the J gene lost 13 bases, with 19 bases spanning the gap. The CDR3 covers 14 residues. CDR3 region: CASSVALGPESGTF. In DNA, the CDR3 is TGTGCCAGCAGCGTAGCTTTGGGCCCCGAAAGCGGCACCTTC.

The chain has TRBV4-1 and TRBJ1-5; D not resolved. This CDR3 has 15 residues. The germline CDR1 and CDR2 sequences are MGHRA and YSYEKL. Trimming left V 0 bases short and J 3 bases short, with 9 bases between. The DNA for the CDR3 is TGCGCCAGCAGCCAAGAAGGATACTACAATCAGCCCCAGCATTTT. Protein: CASSQEGYYNQPQHF.

This sequence joins TRBV4-1 and TRBJ1-5; D is possibly TRBD1 (6 bases). Germline CDR1 reads MGHRA; CDR2 reads YSYEKL. Trimming stripped 4 bases from V and 4 bases from J, with 8 bases between. The CDR3 sequence is 13 residues long. The CDR3 is CASSRTGNQPQHF. The CDR3 DNA follows: TGCGCCAGCAGCCGTACAGGGAATCAGCCCCAGCATTTT.

The chain joins TRBV27 to TRBJ1-1, with 7 positions matching TRBD1. The germline gives CDR1 MNHEY, CDR2 SMNVEV (reference sequence). This CDR3 contains 10 residues. Unmatched junction bases numbered 3, after V lost 6 bases and J lost 11 bases. As DNA, the CDR3 is TGTGCCAGCAGGGGGACAGCTGCTTTCTTT. Encoded protein: CASRGTAAFF.

The chain employs TRBV14 and TRBJ2-2; D gene ambiguous. Germline V gene sequence: CDR1 SGHDN, CDR2 FVKESK. CDR3 length: 17 amino acids. The ends were cut back, 5 bases at V and 6 bases at J, with 22 bases in the middle. This CDR3 is CASSEFQSSVIAGELFF. The CDR3 DNA sequence: TGTGCCAGCAGCGAGTTTCAATCATCGGTGATCGCCGGGGAGCTGTTTTTT.

V is TRBV30 and J is TRBJ1-1; perhaps TRBD1 as D (5 bases). This CDR3 spans 12 amino acids. CDR1 and CDR2 (germline): GTSNPN, SVGIG (reference sequence). V dropped 3 bases and J dropped 5 bases, with 10 bases sitting between them. The CDR3 nucleotides are TGTGCCTGGAGCGGCGGGGGGACTGAAGCTTTCTTT. The encoded protein is CAWSGGGTEAFF. Full variable domain (remainder filled in from reference TRBV30 and TRBJ1-1): SQTIHQWPATLVQPVGSPLSLECTVEGTSNPNLYWYRQAAGRGLQLLFYSVGIGQISSEVPQNLSASRPQDRQFILSSKKLLLSDSGFYLCAWSGGGTEAFFGQGTRLTVV.

This sequence joins TRBV9 and TRBJ2-1; 9 nucleotides align to TRBD1. CDR3 length equals 17 residues. Trimming removed 4 bases from V and 2 bases from J; junction bases left unmatched: 10. The germline V gene has CDR1 SGDLS and CDR2 YYNGEE. The CDR3: CASSYTGGTSPYNEQFF. CDR3 in DNA: TGTGCCAGCAGCTACACAGGGGGCACCTCTCCCTACAATGAGCAGTTCTTC.

CDR3 region: CASSLPTGGAVHVEAFF. As DNA, the CDR3 is TGTGCCAGCAGCCTACCGACAGGGGGCGCGGTTCACGTTGAAGCTTTCTTT. The V gene is TRBV7-2, the J gene TRBJ1-1, with 10 bases identical to TRBD1. Germline CDR1 is SGHTA and CDR2 is FQGNSA. This CDR3 has 17 residues. V lost 5 bases, J lost 7 bases, and 16 bases stayed unmatched.

The chain uses TRBV6-6 and TRBJ2-7, with 11 bases identical to TRBD1. The J segment lost 7 bases and the V segment lost 5 bases, leaving 4 bases of the junction unmatched. This CDR3 comprises 13 residues. Germline CDR1 MNHNY, CDR2 SVGAGI (reference sequence). The CDR3 DNA is TGTGCCAGCAGTCCCGGGACAGGGGGAGAGCAGTACTTC. This codes for CASSPGTGGEQYF.

The V gene is TRBV28, the J gene TRBJ2-1, with D perhaps TRBD1 (6 bases). The CDR3 spans 16 residues. V dropped 2 bases and J dropped 10 bases, with 21 bases sitting between them. The germline V gene encodes CDR1 MDHEN and CDR2 SYDVKM. The CDR3 sequence: CASSLPGVGRGKEQFF. The CDR3 DNA reads TGTGCCAGCAGTTTACCAGGGGTCGGGCGAGGCAAGGAGCAGTTCTTC.

This clone was counted between two and nine times. The V call is TRBV28, the J call TRBJ1-5; 8 bases agree with TRBD1. Germline lookup yields CDR1 MDHEN and CDR2 SYDVKM. With V trimmed by 6 bases and J by 7 bases, 8 bases remained unmatched. This CDR3 spans 14 amino acids. This CDR3 is CASRLGQGEQPQHF. CDR3 sequence (DNA): TGTGCCAGCAGGCTTGGACAGGGAGAACAGCCCCAGCATTTT.

The chain employs TRBV5-4 and TRBJ1-2, with 9 positions matching TRBD1. The V segment lost 2 bases and the J segment 0 bases; nucleotides outside the gene matches: 5. The germline CDR1 and CDR2 sequences are SGHNT and YYREEE (reference sequence). The CDR3 runs 16 residues. CDR3 nucleotide sequence: TGTGCCAGCAGCTTCTTGAGGGACAGGGCTAACTATGGCTACACCTTC. Its translation: CASSFLRDRANYGYTF.

This chain connects TRBV5-1 to TRBJ1-1; no clear D. Germline assignment: CDR1 SGHRS and CDR2 YFSETQ. V lost 7 bases and J lost 0, with 16 bases in between. This CDR3 is built from 15 residues. CDR3 sequence: CASAMGAGLNTEAFF. Here the CDR3 DNA reads TGCGCCAGCGCTATGGGAGCCGGCTTGAACACTGAAGCTTTCTTT.

The rearrangement joins TRBV25-1 to TRBJ2-1, with TRBD2 matching over 10 bases. The V gene's germline CDR1 is MGHDK and CDR2 SYGVNS. This CDR3 comprises 15 residues. V was pared by 2 bases and J by 7 bases, with 5 bases of the junction left unmatched. In nucleotides, the CDR3 is TGTGCCAGCAGTGAAAGCGGGAGGGCCTTGAATGAGCAGTTCTTC. This gives the protein CASSESGRALNEQFF.

J is TRBJ2-3 and V is TRBV4-1, with D hard to call. Germline CDR1 and CDR2: MGHRA and YSYEKL. V lost 4 bases to trimming and J lost 0 bases, with 14 bases between them. The CDR3 is made up of 16 amino acids. The CDR3 nucleotides are TGCGCCAGCAGCCGTAGACACGAATCTAGCACAGATACGCAGTATTTT. This sequence encodes CASSRRHESSTDTQYF.

This rearrangement joins TRBV5-4 to TRBJ2-5; 10 nucleotides match TRBD1. The ends lost 4 bases at V and 3 bases at J; junction bases unmatched: 3. In germline, CDR1 is SGHNT, CDR2 YYREEE (reference sequence). CDR3 length equals 14 residues. The CDR3 sequence: CASSQGQGKETQYF. The CDR3 DNA is TGTGCCAGCAGCCAGGGACAGGGGAAAGAGACCCAGTACTTC.

The chain joins TRBV5-4 to TRBJ2-7; TRBD1 agrees at 7 bases. This CDR3 comprises 17 residues. The germline V gene has CDR1 SGHNT and CDR2 YYREEE (reference sequence). V shed 4 bases and J 5 bases; nucleotides not matched to a gene: 18. The CDR3 sequence is CASSQGDREDLRNEQYF. Here the CDR3 DNA reads TGTGCCAGCAGCCAGGGGGACAGAGAAGACCTCCGCAACGAGCAGTACTTC.

The V gene is TRBV18, the J gene TRBJ2-6; no clear D gene. Trimming left V 4 bases short and J 0 bases short, with 13 bases between. The CDR3 extends over 17 amino acids. CDR1 is KGHSH, CDR2 LQKENI, per germline. The CDR3 region has the DNA TGTGCCAGCTCACAGCGTGCCGGTCCCTCTGGGGCCAACGTCCTGACTTTC. It is translated as CASSQRAGPSGANVLTF.

To note about this clone: Other DNA sequences of this sample code for an identical CDR3. This chain links TRBV7-8 with TRBJ2-7; D perhaps matches TRBD2 (5 bases). V lost 5 bases and J lost 4, with 12 bases in between. Germline V CDR1 and CDR2: SGHVS, FQNEAQ. The CDR3 is made up of 13 amino acids. The CDR3 sequence is CASSPSSGYEQYF. The CDR3 region has the DNA TGTGCCAGCAGCCCCTCGTCGGGGTACGAGCAGTACTTC.

The chain joins TRBV28 to TRBJ2-2, with TRBD2 identical over 12 bases. V lost 5 bases, J lost 6 bases, and 4 bases stayed unmatched. Germline V lookup: CDR1 MDHEN, CDR2 SYDVKM. CDR3 length equals 15 residues. CDR3 residues: CASSRTSGTPGELFF. CDR3 nucleotides: TGTGCCAGCAGTAGGACTAGCGGGACCCCCGGGGAGCTGTTTTTT.

The chain recombines TRBV7-9 with TRBJ2-5; perhaps TRBD1 as D (6 bases). The CDR3 consists of 17 residues. The V end was cut by 0 bases, the J end by 5 bases, with 19 bases between. Germline V gene data show CDR1 as SEHNR and CDR2 as FQNEAQ (reference sequence). The DNA for the CDR3 is TGTGCCAGCAGCTTAGCGCTTAGAGGCTCAGGGGCGGAGACCCAGTACTTC. Protein product: CASSLALRGSGAETQYF.

The rearrangement uses TRBV27 and TRBJ1-2, with TRBD1 identical over 8 bases. CDR1 and CDR2 from the germline V gene are MNHEY and SMNVEV (reference sequence). The CDR3 loop spans 12 amino acids. V lost 7 bases to trimming and J lost 7 bases; unmatched junction nucleotides: 5. CDR3 DNA sequence: TGTGCCAGCACAGGGGGCGCGGGTGGCTACACCTTC. This gives the protein CASTGGAGGYTF.

The genes are TRBV6-5 and TRBJ1-5, with D possibly matching TRBD1 (5 bases). The CDR3 has 15 residues. V was shortened by 7 bases and J by 2 bases, with 15 bases between the two germline ends. Germline CDR1 and CDR2: MNHEY and SVGAGI. Written as DNA, the CDR3 is TGTGCCAGCACGCCGGGGGGACCGGGCAATCAGCCCCAGCATTTT. Translating gives CASTPGGPGNQPQHF.

The chain uses TRBV5-1 and TRBJ1-4; 12 bases are a match to TRBD1. Germline CDR1 and CDR2: SGHRS and YFSETQ. J was trimmed by 4 bases and V by 7 bases; bases with no gene match: 2. The CDR3 runs 14 residues. The CDR3 DNA reads as TGCGCCAGCGGGACAGGGGGCTATAATGAAAAACTGTTTTTT. It codes for CASGTGGYNEKLFF.

The chain's CDR3 is CASSPPEGSGVGLTEAFF. As DNA, the CDR3 is TGCGCCAGCAGCCCACCAGAGGGCTCGGGGGTCGGGTTGACTGAAGCTTTCTTT. The chain joins TRBV4-1 to TRBJ1-1; possible D gene TRBD1, 5 bases. The CDR3 extends over 18 amino acids. The germline gives CDR1 MGHRA, CDR2 YSYEKL. Trimming left V 4 bases short and J 5 bases short, with 26 bases between.